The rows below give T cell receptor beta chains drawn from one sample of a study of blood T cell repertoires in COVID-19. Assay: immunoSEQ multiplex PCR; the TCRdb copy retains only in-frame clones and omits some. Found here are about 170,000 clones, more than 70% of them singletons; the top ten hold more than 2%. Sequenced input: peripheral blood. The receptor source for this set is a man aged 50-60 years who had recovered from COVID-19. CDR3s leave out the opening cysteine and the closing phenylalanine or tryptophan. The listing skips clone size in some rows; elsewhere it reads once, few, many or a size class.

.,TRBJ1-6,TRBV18,ASSRTVGQGGSPLH
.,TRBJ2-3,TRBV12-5,ASGLAPGLQVDTQY
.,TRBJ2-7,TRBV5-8,ASSLRGGGPYEQY
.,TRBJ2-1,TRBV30,AWNGQGIYNEQF
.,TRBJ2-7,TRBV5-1,ASSPYRTGDYEQY
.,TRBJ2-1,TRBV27,ASSFYSSGGENEQF
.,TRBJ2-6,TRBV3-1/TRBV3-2,ASSQGALGANVLT
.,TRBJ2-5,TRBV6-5,ASSPSGGSGETQY
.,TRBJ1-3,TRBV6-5,ASSLDSFSGNTIY
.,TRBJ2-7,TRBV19,ASSISGISSYEQY
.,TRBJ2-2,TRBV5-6,ASSLKPSRGGSNTGELF
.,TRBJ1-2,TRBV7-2,ASSLEEQGGGYT
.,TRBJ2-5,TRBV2,ASSPLAGGPKAQY
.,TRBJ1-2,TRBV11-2,ASTPLSGGGYT
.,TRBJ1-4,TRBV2,ASRRQFATNEKLF
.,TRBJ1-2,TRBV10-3,AIVATGRANYGYT
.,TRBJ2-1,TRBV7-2,ASSLVSSYNEQF
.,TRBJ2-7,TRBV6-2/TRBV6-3,ASSYGGGRSSYEQY
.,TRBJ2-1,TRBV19,ASSRTGISYNEQF
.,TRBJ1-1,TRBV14,ASSQDGYTVTEAF
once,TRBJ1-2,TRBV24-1,APGKHAAANYGYT
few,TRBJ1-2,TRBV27,ASSYTGGGGYT
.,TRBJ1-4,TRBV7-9,ASSFGQGRTNEKLF
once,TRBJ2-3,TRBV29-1,SVVRDTQY
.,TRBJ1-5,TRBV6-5,ASSFRGNQPQH
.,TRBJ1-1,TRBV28,ASPKDLNTEAF
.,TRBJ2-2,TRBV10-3,AISTGAGELF
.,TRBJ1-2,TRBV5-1,ASSPRGQTYGYT
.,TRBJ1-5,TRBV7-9,ASSSWGHSNQPQH